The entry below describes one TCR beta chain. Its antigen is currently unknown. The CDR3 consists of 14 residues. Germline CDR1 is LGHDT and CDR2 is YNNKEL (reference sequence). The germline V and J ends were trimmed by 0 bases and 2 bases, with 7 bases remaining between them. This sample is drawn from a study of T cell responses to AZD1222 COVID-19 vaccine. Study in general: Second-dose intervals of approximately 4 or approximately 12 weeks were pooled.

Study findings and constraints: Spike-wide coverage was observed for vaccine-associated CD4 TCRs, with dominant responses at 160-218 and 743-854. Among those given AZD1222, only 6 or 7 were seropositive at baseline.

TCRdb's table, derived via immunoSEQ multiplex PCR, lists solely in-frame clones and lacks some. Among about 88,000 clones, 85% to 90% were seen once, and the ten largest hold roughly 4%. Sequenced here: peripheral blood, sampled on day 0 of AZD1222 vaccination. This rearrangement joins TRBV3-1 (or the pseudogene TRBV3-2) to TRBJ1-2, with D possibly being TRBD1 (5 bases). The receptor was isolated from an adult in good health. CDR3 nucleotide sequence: TGTGCCAGCAGCCAAGACAGGGCCAACTATGGCTACACCTTC. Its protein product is CASSQDRANYGYTF.